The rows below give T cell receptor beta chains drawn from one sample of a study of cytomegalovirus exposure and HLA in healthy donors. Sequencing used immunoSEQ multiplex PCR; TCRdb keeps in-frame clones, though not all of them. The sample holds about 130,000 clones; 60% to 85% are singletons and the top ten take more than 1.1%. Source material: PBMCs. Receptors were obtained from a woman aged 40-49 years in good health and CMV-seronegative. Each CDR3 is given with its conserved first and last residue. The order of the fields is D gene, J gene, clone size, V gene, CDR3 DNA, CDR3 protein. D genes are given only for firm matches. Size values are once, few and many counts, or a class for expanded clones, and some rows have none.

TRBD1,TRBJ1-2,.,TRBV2,TGTGCCAGCAGTCGGGACAGAGGATTGGGAGGCTACACCTTC,CASSRDRGLGGYTF
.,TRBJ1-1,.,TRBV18,TGTGCCAGCTCGGCAGATCGCTGGGCTTTCTTT,CASSADRWAFF
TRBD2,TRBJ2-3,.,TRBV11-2,TGTGCCAGCAGGACGACGGGAGGGGGGGATACGCAGTATTTT,CASRTTGGGDTQYF
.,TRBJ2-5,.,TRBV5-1,TGCGCCAGCAGCTTAACGGTCGGAGAGACCCAGTACTTC,CASSLTVGETQYF
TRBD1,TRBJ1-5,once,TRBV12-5,TGTGCTAGTGGTCAACAGGGGACAGGGGTTGGCAATCAGCCCCAGCATTTT,CASGQQGTGVGNQPQHF
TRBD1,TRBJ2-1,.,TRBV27,TGTGCCAGCAGTTCAGCCAGGGGGCCGTCCTACAATGAGCAGTTCTTC,CASSSARGPSYNEQFF
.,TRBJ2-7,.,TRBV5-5,TGTGCCAGCAGTCGGACAGAAGGGGGAACCTACGAGCAGTACTTC,CASSRTEGGTYEQYF
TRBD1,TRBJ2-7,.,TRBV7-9,TGTGCCAGCAGCCAAGAGACAGGGGTATCCTACGAGCAGTACTTC,CASSQETGVSYEQYF
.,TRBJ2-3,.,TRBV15,TGTGCCACCAGCAGGTATTATTCTCCAGATACGCAGTATTTT,CATSRYYSPDTQYF
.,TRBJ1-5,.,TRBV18,TGTGCCAGCTCCCGCCAGGGCAGACGGGGGGTCAATCAGCCCCAGCATTTT,CASSRQGRRGVNQPQHF
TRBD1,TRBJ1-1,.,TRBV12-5,TGTGCTAGTGGTTTACAGGGGTCCACTGAAGCTTTCTTT,CASGLQGSTEAFF
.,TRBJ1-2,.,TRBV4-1,TGCGCCAGCAGCCAAGATTATACGGGACACCGTAACTATGGCTACACCTTC,CASSQDYTGHRNYGYTF
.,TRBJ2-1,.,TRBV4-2,TGTGCCAGCAGCCAAGATTTCTACTCCTACAATGAGCAGTTCTTC,CASSQDFYSYNEQFF
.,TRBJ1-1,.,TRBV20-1,TGCAGTGCTATGGGGGGGTTTGAAGCTTTCTTT,CSAMGGFEAFF
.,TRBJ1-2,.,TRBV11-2,TGTGCCAGCAGCTTAGATAATCGCGCCGGCTACACCTTC,CASSLDNRAGYTF
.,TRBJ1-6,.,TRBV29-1,TGCAGCGTTGGGCAGGGGCCCCCTAATTCACCCCTCCACTTT,CSVGQGPPNSPLHF
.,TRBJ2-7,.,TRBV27,TGTGCCAGCAGTTTAAGGGGGAACAATAATATACCGAGCTCCTACGAGCAGTACTTC,CASSLRGNNNIPSSYEQYF
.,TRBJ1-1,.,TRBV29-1,TGCAGCGTTGAACAGTGGAACACTGAAGCTTTCTTT,CSVEQWNTEAFF
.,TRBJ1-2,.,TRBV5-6,TGTGCCAGCAGCTTGGGAGCCTCACCCAACTATGGCTACACCTTC,CASSLGASPNYGYTF
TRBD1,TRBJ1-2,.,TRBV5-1,TGCGCCAGCAGCTTGGCTACCGGGACAGGTTATGGCTACACCTTC,CASSLATGTGYGYTF
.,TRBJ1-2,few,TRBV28,TGTGCCAGCACCCCCCCAACAGAGACCTATGGCTACACCTTC,CASTPPTETYGYTF
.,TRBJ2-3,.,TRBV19,TGTGCCAGTACCCCCCCGGGGACAGATACGCAGTATTTT,CASTPPGTDTQYF
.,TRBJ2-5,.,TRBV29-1,TGCAGCGTTGAACAGAGACAGGCAGAGAGTCTGTACTTC,CSVEQRQAESLYF
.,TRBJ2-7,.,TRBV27,TGTGCCAGCAGTTTACAAAGGGGTGGTTACGAGCAGTACTTC,CASSLQRGGYEQYF
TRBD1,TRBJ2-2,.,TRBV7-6,TGTGCCAGCAGCTTGACGACAGGGTGGAACACCGGGGAGCTGTTTTTT,CASSLTTGWNTGELFF
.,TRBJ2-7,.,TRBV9,TGTGCCAGCAGCGTAGACCCGAAAAAGCCTACGGAGCAGTACTTC,CASSVDPKKPTEQYF
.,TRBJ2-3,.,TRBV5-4,TGTGCCAGCAGCCGGAGCGGAGCAACAGATACGCAGTATTTT,CASSRSGATDTQYF
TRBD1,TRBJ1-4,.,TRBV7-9,TGTGCCAGTAGCCGGGACAGGGACGAAAAACTGTTTTTT,CASSRDRDEKLFF
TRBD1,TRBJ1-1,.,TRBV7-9,TGTGCCAGCAGCTTAAGTGGCGTGACAGGGGGTGAAGCTTTCTTT,CASSLSGVTGGEAFF
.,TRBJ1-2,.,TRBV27,TGTGCCAGCAGTTTAGGGGCCAATCCCCCCTATGGCTACACCTTC,CASSLGANPPYGYTF
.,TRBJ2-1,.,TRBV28,TGTGCCAGCACCACATTGAGGGAAAATGAGCAGTTCTTC,CASTTLRENEQFF
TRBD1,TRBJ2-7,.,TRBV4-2,TGTGCCAGCAGCCAAGATACAGGGGCCTACGAGCAGTACTTC,CASSQDTGAYEQYF
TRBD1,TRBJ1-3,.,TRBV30,TGTGCCTGGAGTGTAAACAGGGGGTTAGGAAACACCATATATTTT,CAWSVNRGLGNTIYF
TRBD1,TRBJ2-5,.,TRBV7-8,TGTGCCAGCAGCCCCCGACAGGGGAAACAAGAGACCCAGTACTTC,CASSPRQGKQETQYF
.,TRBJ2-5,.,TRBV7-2,TGTGCCAGCAGCTCCTGGGCCCAAGAGACCCAGTACTTC,CASSSWAQETQYF
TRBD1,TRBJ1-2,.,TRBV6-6,TGTGCCAGCAGGGACAGGACAGGGGACCAGGATGGCTACACCTTC,CASRDRTGDQDGYTF
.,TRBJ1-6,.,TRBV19,TGTGCCAGTAGTATTGAGCAGGGTTATAATTCACCCCTCCACTTT,CASSIEQGYNSPLHF
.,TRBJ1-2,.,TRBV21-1,TGTGCCAGCAGCAGACCCCGGGACAGGCACTATGGCTACACCTTC,CASSRPRDRHYGYTF
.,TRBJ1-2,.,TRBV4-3,TGCGCCAGCAGCCAAGATAGGGGAATCTATGGCTACACCTTC,CASSQDRGIYGYTF
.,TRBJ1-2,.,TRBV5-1,TGCGCCAGCAGCATCGGACTGGGGAGTAACTATGGCTACACCTTC,CASSIGLGSNYGYTF
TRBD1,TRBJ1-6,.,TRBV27,TGTGCCAGCGGACACAGGGGTTCACCCCTCCACTTT,CASGHRGSPLHF